This T cell receptor beta chain emerged from a study of cytomegalovirus exposure and HLA in healthy donors. As concerns this clone: Its matching antigen is unknown.

Study-level points and caveats: The CMV antigen specificity of three CMV-associated chains was confirmed through in vitro analysis.

The assay was immunoSEQ multiplex PCR, and TCRdb's table has in-frame clones only and misses some. The table lists under 250,000 clones, roughly 80% of them singletons. Trimming took 5 bases from V and 7 from J; bases not matched to a gene: 10. Germline CDR1 is MDHEN and CDR2 is SYDVKM. This CDR3 has 14 residues. Sequences were obtained from PBMCs. This chain uses TRBV28 with TRBJ1-2, with 7 nucleotides matching TRBD1. This clonotype originated in a woman under 30 in good health and CMV-seronegative. CDR3 amino acids: CASSPDRRGAGYTF. The CDR3 nucleotides are TGTGCCAGCAGTCCGGACAGGCGGGGGGCTGGCTACACCTTC.